The T cell receptor (beta chain) under discussion was sequenced for a study of cytomegalovirus exposure and HLA in healthy donors. Regarding the study as a whole: Later on, analysis showed that most CMV-associated TCR beta chains appeared to be HLA-restricted. Presence/absence analyses supposed approximately even sequencing depth among donors. Relative to the approximately 700-donor mean, N-insertions were reportedly fewer in an Asian-associated ancestry cluster in a later analysis.

J gave up 5 bases and V 4 bases, and 7 bases lay outside the gene matches. Germline V lookup: CDR1 SGHTA, CDR2 FQGNSA. CDR3 length: 16 amino acids. In regard to this clone: Its antigen remains unknown.

PCR amplification relied on 60 Vbeta primers (plus 13 Jbeta primers). Measured with immunoSEQ multiplex PCR; TCRdb has only the in-frame clones, and not every one. The listing contains some 75,000 clones. Sequencing used PBMCs. This chain uses TRBV7-2 with TRBJ2-7, with TRBD2 matching over 14 bases. The TCR originated in a female donor in good health and CMV-seropositive. CDR3 sequence reads: CASSWIGTSGGDEQYF. The CDR3 DNA reads as TGTGCCAGCAGCTGGATAGGGACTAGCGGGGGAGACGAGCAGTACTTC.